This record looks at one T cell receptor beta chain sequence and its context. Its antigen is not known. The sample is drawn from a study of cytomegalovirus exposure and HLA in healthy donors. Findings and caveats of the study: TCR beta chains numbering under 200 were designated cytomegalovirus-associated. Diagnosis of cytomegalovirus status made by the classifier reportedly showed high specificity and sensitivity. Follow-up analysis later connected one missense variant in DCLRE1C with trimming of TCR beta V- and J-genes.

This PCR relied on a set of 60 Vbeta primers and 13 Jbeta primers. Only in-frame clones appear in the TCRdb table, and some are missing; sequencing was by immunoSEQ multiplex PCR. There are 55,000 or so clones in the sample, with 12% held by the top ten. The specimen sequenced was PBMCs. The TCR originated in a woman aged 25 to 39 in good health and CMV-seropositive.

CDR3 region: CSVRAGVTYEQYF. Written as DNA, the CDR3 is TGCAGCGTGAGGGCGGGAGTGACCTACGAGCAGTACTTC. The rearrangement joins TRBV29-1 to TRBJ2-7, with 7 bases that match TRBD2. V lost 6 bases, J lost 2 bases, and 7 bases stayed unmatched. The CDR3 has 13 residues. Per the germline V gene, CDR1 is SQVTM and CDR2 is ANQGSEA.